A single sample is the source of the 22 T cell receptor beta chains below, sequenced in a study of CD8 T cells in ankylosing spondylitis. MiXCR, applied by TCRdb to the 5' RACE reads, yields one record per CDR3 protein. The table records 50,000 to 70,000 distinct CDR3 sequences, under 7.5% of them present only once. The sequenced material came from synovial fluid, either unsorted or a sorted T cell fraction (not recorded which). All receptors derive from a male donor with ankylosing spondylitis.

The sample holds a few counts of this clonotype. V and J are TRBV15 and TRBJ2-3; 7 bases are shared with TRBD1. V dropped 0 bases and J dropped 8; count of bases not matched to a gene: 2. Germline values: CDR1 LNHNV, CDR2 YYDKDF (reference sequence). The CDR3 has 13 residues. CDR3 sequence (DNA): TGTGCCACCAGCAGAGAACAGGGGTTTACGCAGTATTTT. This sequence encodes CATSREQGFTQYF.

The table lists this clonotype with many counts. The V call is TRBV7-2, the J call TRBJ1-1; 7 bases map to TRBD1. The CDR3 spans 14 residues. Germline CDR1 is SGHTA and CDR2 is FQGNSA. Unmatched junction bases numbered 5, after V lost 4 bases and J lost 3 bases. The CDR3 loop reads CASSYPGGHTEAFF. The CDR3 nucleotides are TGTGCCAGCAGCTACCCAGGGGGGCACACTGAAGCTTTCTTT.

This clonotype has at least ten counts. DNA for the CDR3: TGTGCCAGTAGTAGGGGTAGCGGCACCGGGGAGCTGTTTTTT. This translates into CASSRGSGTGELFF. The V and J genes are TRBV19 and TRBJ2-2, with D possibly matching TRBD2 (6 bases). The length of the CDR3 is 14 residues. CDR1 is LNHDA and CDR2 is SQIVND in the germline V gene (reference sequence). V was trimmed by 4 bases and J by 4 bases, leaving 10 bases between them.

In its sample, this clonotype was seen many times. CDR3 protein: CASSYSGDHEQFF. The DNA for the CDR3 is TGTGCCAGCAGTTATTCTGGGGACCATGAGCAGTTCTTC. The chain couples TRBV6-6 to TRBJ2-1; D may match TRBD1 or TRBD2 (5 bases each). Germline-derived CDR1 and CDR2 are MNHNY and SVGAGI (reference sequence). This CDR3 region has 13 residues. V lost 3 bases to trimming and J lost 8 bases, with 11 bases between them.

This clonotype turned up a few times. CDR3 DNA: TGTGCCAGCAGCCGGGGGAGGGGGTCAGATACGCAGTATTTT. The encoded protein is CASSRGRGSDTQYF. The gene calls are TRBV7-3 and TRBJ2-3, with D tentatively TRBD2 (7 bases). The CDR3 loop spans 14 amino acids. Germline CDR1 reads SGHTA; CDR2 reads FQGTGA. V was trimmed by 5 bases and J by 4 bases, leaving 13 bases between them.

The table lists this clonotype with many counts. V gene TRBV20-1 combines with J gene TRBJ2-3, with TRBD2 matching 8 bases. This CDR3 spans 16 amino acids. Trimming took 7 bases from V and 1 from J; bases not matched to a gene: 13. From germline, CDR1 is DFQATT and CDR2 SNEGSKA (reference sequence). CDR3 residues: CSGNGRSGGGTDTQYF. As DNA, the CDR3 is TGCAGTGGCAACGGGAGGTCCGGGGGGGGCACAGATACGCAGTATTTT.

V is TRBV11-3 and J is TRBJ2-1; 9 bases are shared with TRBD2. This CDR3 spans 17 amino acids. V lost 5 bases to trimming and J lost 5 bases; unmatched junction nucleotides: 13. From germline, CDR1 is SGHNT and CDR2 YENEEA. The CDR3: CASSEGLTSGLDNEQFF. DNA of the CDR3: TGTGCCAGCAGCGAAGGCCTCACTAGCGGGCTAGACAATGAGCAGTTCTTC.

This clonotype was recorded at least ten times. V gene TRBV28 combines with J gene TRBJ1-6; 8 positions agree with TRBD1. This CDR3 is 15 amino acids long. V lost 2 bases and J lost 11; bases outside the gene matches: 8. The germline V gene has CDR1 MDHEN and CDR2 SYDVKM. CDR3 DNA sequence: TGTGCCAGCAGTTTAGGGACAGGACTCTCGACACCCCTCCACTTT. It specifies CASSLGTGLSTPLHF.

The rearrangement uses TRBV21-1 and TRBJ1-1. TRBV21-1 is designated a pseudogene. The CDR3 contains 13 residues. The CDR3 region has the DNA TGTGCCAGCAGCAAAGACATGAACACTGAAGCTTTCTTT. Protein product: CASSKDMNTEAFF.

This clonotype was detected many times. The genes are TRBV6-1 and TRBJ1-5; D may be TRBD1 (5 bases). This CDR3 has 13 amino acids. The germline gives CDR1 MNHNS, CDR2 SASEGT. Trimming pared 9 bases from V and 4 bases from J, leaving 13 bases between. In DNA, the CDR3 is TGTGCCAGTTCCATGGGGGATAATCAGCCCCAGCATTTT. Translating gives CASSMGDNQPQHF.

This clonotype was observed many times. CDR3 residues: CASSLAGQGFYEQYF. DNA for the CDR3: TGTGCCAGCAGCTTAGCGGGACAGGGGTTCTACGAGCAGTACTTC. The rearrangement uses TRBV7-8 and TRBJ2-7; 10 bases align to TRBD1. Germline CDR1 reads SGHVS; CDR2 reads FQNEAQ. The CDR3 is made up of 15 amino acids. V was pared by 0 bases and J by 3 bases, with 2 bases of the junction left unmatched.

This sequence joins TRBV20-1 and TRBJ2-3; D call uncertain. From germline, CDR1 is DFQATT and CDR2 SNEGSKA (reference sequence). Trimming took 3 bases from V and 5 from J, leaving 15 bases between them. The CDR3 sequence is 14 residues long. The CDR3 reads CSARNYQGGDTQYF. As DNA, the CDR3 is TGCAGTGCTAGGAACTATCAAGGCGGAGATACGCAGTATTTT.

This chain joins TRBV5-1 and TRBJ2-7; D is uncertain. The germline V gene has CDR1 SGHRS and CDR2 YFSETQ. Between the trimmed V and J ends, which lost 5 bases and 0 bases, there was a span of 15 bases. The CDR3 loop spans 15 amino acids. The CDR3 DNA follows: TGCGCCAGCAGAAATTACCCTTCGGGCTCCTACGAGCAGTACTTC. Its translation: CASRNYPSGSYEQYF.

This sequence joins TRBV20-1 and TRBJ2-7, with 9 bases that match TRBD2. The V gene end was trimmed by 0 bases and the J gene end by 12 bases; junction bases not matched to a gene: 18. This CDR3 spans 16 amino acids. From germline, CDR1 is DFQATT and CDR2 SNEGSKA (reference sequence). The CDR3 here is CSARDHGWGGLASMYF. CDR3 nucleotides: TGCAGTGCTAGAGATCATGGGTGGGGCGGACTAGCGAGTATGTACTTC.

This clonotype has a count of ten or more. The V call is TRBV7-3, the J call TRBJ2-5; 7 nucleotides match TRBD1. This CDR3 has 14 residues. Germline assignment: CDR1 SGHTA and CDR2 FQGTGA. With V trimmed by 5 bases and J by 7 bases, 10 bases remained unmatched. The CDR3: CASSASGPGGTQYF. The CDR3 coding sequence is TGTGCCAGCAGCGCGTCGGGTCCAGGGGGGACCCAGTACTTC. The whole variable domain, remainder taken from reference TRBV7-3 and TRBJ2-5, is GAGVSQTPSNKVTEKGKYVELRCDPISGHTALYWYRQSLGQGPEFLIYFQGTGAADDSGLPNDRFFAVRPEGSVSTLKIQRTERGDSAVYLCASSASGPGGTQYFGPGTRLLVL.

At least ten counts were recorded for this clonotype. The rearrangement uses TRBV11-1 and TRBJ2-7; 9 bases map to TRBD1. In germline, CDR1 is SGHAT, CDR2 FQDESV (reference sequence). The CDR3 spans 14 residues. V shed 8 bases and J 4 bases; nucleotides not matched to a gene: 9. Written as DNA, the CDR3 is TGTGCCAGCGGGACGGGACAGGGTGTTTACGAGCAGTACTTC. Residues: CASGTGQGVYEQYF. Complete variable domain (other parts from reference TRBV11-1 and TRBJ2-7): EAEVAQSPRYKITEKSQAVAFWCDPISGHATLYWYRQILGQGPELLVQFQDESVVDDSQLPKDRFSAERLKGVDSTLKIQPAELGDSAMYLCASGTGQGVYEQYFGPGTRLTVT.

This clonotype has a count of ten or more. V usage is TRBV20-1 and J usage is TRBJ1-6; no reliable D call. Germline V gene sequence: CDR1 DFQATT, CDR2 SNEGSKA (reference sequence). Trimming removed 3 bases at V and 7 bases at J, with 10 bases between. The CDR3 is made up of 13 amino acids. The CDR3 here is CSASWVENSPLHF. In DNA form, the CDR3 reads TGCAGTGCTAGTTGGGTTGAGAATTCACCCCTCCACTTT.

This clonotype was observed at least ten times. This sequence joins TRBV29-1 and TRBJ1-2; TRBD1 matches at 8 bases. V gave up 4 bases and J gave up 8 bases; unmatched junction bases: 6. This CDR3 has 12 residues. CDR1 and CDR2 (germline): SQVTM, ANQGSEA. CDR3 DNA sequence: TGCAGCGTTGGGGAACAGGGGGAGGGCTACACCTTC. It translates to CSVGEQGEGYTF.

This clonotype was counted between two and nine times. J is TRBJ2-3 and V is TRBV7-3; 8 bases map to TRBD2. This CDR3 has 16 amino acids. V trimming: 2 bases; J trimming: 3 bases; junction bases outside the gene matches: 7. Germline V gene lookup returns CDR1 SGHTA and CDR2 FQGTGA. The CDR3 DNA sequence: TGTGCCAGCAGCTTAGGTGCGGGAGGCGAAACAGATACGCAGTATTTT. Encoded protein: CASSLGAGGETDTQYF. The full variable domain, rest sourced from reference TRBV7-3 and TRBJ2-3, is GAGVSQTPSNKVTEKGKYVELRCDPISGHTALYWYRQSLGQGPEFLIYFQGTGAADDSGLPNDRFFAVRPEGSVSTLKIQRTERGDSAVYLCASSLGAGGETDTQYFGPGTRLTVL.

This clonotype was detected ten times or more. The chain employs TRBV18 and TRBJ1-2, with D unresolved. Per germline, CDR1 KGHSH and CDR2 LQKENI. The CDR3 has 11 amino acids. With 3 bases removed from V and 3 bases from J, the gap between germline ends came to 2 bases. The CDR3 DNA follows: TGTGCCAGCTCACCTGACTATGGCTACACCTTC. The encoded protein is CASSPDYGYTF.

This clonotype was counted only a few times. The chain uses TRBV3-1 and TRBJ2-1; 8 nucleotides line up with TRBD2. Germline assignment: CDR1 LGHDT and CDR2 YNNKEL (reference sequence). The V and J ends lost 0 bases and 0 bases, in that order; junction bases with no gene match: 4. The CDR3 is 17 amino acids. CDR3 protein: CASSQEQRGSSYNEQFF. CDR3 nucleotide sequence: TGTGCCAGCAGCCAAGAACAGCGGGGGAGCTCCTACAATGAGCAGTTCTTC.

The chain combines TRBV28 with TRBJ2-5; D could derive from TRBD1 or TRBD2 (5 bases each). Germline values: CDR1 MDHEN, CDR2 SYDVKM. The CDR3 extends over 16 amino acids. V was cut by 7 bases and J by 7 bases, with 25 bases left in between. CDR3: CASKVAGDPPRRTQYF. The DNA for the CDR3 is TGTGCCAGCAAGGTGGCCGGGGACCCTCCAAGACGGACCCAGTACTTC.